A single sample is the source of the 29 T cell receptor beta chains below, sequenced in a study of T cells in Graves' hyperthyroidism and ophthalmopathy. Authors of the study amplified TCR beta CDR3 regions from RNA transcripts. HTBI primers were the set used in a first-round RT-PCR of the TCR CDR3. TCRdb reprocessed the multiplex PCR reads via MiXCR and lists one record per CDR3 protein. Of about 52,000 distinct CDR3 sequences detected, roughly 50% appear once; the ten largest clones hold about a tenth. The sequenced sample consisted of blood. These receptor sequences come from a woman in her 50s with Graves' ophthalmopathy.

The sample holds one count of this clonotype. The chain employs TRBV2 and TRBJ2-5, with D unresolved. Germline lookup yields CDR1 SNHLY and CDR2 FYNNEI. This CDR3 contains 13 residues. V was clipped by 9 bases and J by 4 bases, with 15 bases between them. CDR3 loop: CASTVERGETQYF. The DNA for the CDR3 is TGTGCCAGTACGGTTGAGCGCGGAGAGACCCAGTACTTC.

This clonotype was seen repeatedly, ten times or more. The chain employs TRBV7-3 and TRBJ2-2, with 8 nucleotides matching TRBD1. Looked up from germline, CDR1 is SGHTA and CDR2 is FQGTGA. With 8 bases clipped from V and 1 base from J, the junction kept 0 bases outside the gene matches. This CDR3 is 13 amino acids long. The CDR3 nucleotides read TGTGCCAGCGGGACAGGGAACACCGGGGAGCTGTTTTTT. It translates to CASGTGNTGELFF.

A remark on this clonotype: At one end the junction does not follow the germline gene, possibly because of a read error. The V gene is TRBV11-2, the J gene TRBJ1-1; no definite D call. The CDR3 has 14 amino acids. CDR1 is SGHAT, CDR2 FQNNGV, per germline. CDR3 bases: TGCGCCAGCAGCCACCGCGGGAGGGCCTATGAAGCTTTCTTT. Amino acids: CASSHRGRAYEAFF.

At least ten counts were recorded for this clonotype. This chain uses TRBV20-1 with TRBJ2-7; D assignment may be TRBD1 or TRBD2 (5 bases each). The CDR3 sequence is 15 residues long. V was shortened by 3 bases and J by 6 bases, with 21 bases between the two germline ends. The germline gives CDR1 DFQATT, CDR2 SNEGSKA (reference sequence). This CDR3 is CSARPGPRQQFEQYF. The CDR3 DNA reads as TGCAGTGCTAGGCCGGGACCAAGGCAGCAGTTCGAGCAGTACTTC.

J is TRBJ2-3 and V is TRBV20-1; D perhaps matches TRBD2 (6 bases). The V end was cut by 1 base, the J end by 1 base, with 15 bases between. This CDR3 is 16 amino acids long. The germline CDR1 and CDR2 sequences are DFQATT and SNEGSKA (reference sequence). The CDR3 sequence: CSARGLTGSGTDTQYF. CDR3 coding DNA: TGCAGTGCTAGAGGCCTGACCGGGAGCGGCACAGATACGCAGTATTTT.

Concerning this clonotype itself: In this CDR3 the conserved last residue, phenylalanine or tryptophan, is missing, so a read error is likely. The chain employs TRBV20-1 and TRBJ1-6; maybe TRBD1 (5 bases). The germline CDR1 and CDR2 sequences are DFQATT and SNEGSKA (reference sequence). This CDR3 contains 15 residues. The ends were cut back, 2 bases at V and 13 bases at J, with 21 bases in the middle. CDR3 bases: TGCAGTGCTAGACGGGGCTGGGGCGGGGCTCTGCCCCTCCACTCT. Its translation is CSARRGWGGALPLHS.

Here the CDR3 reads CASSDSSGVSRQYF. CDR3 sequence (DNA): TGTGCCAGCAGTGACTCTAGCGGGGTGTCCCGGCAGTACTTC. The V call is TRBV2, the J call TRBJ2-7; 9 bases fit TRBD2. This CDR3 is 14 amino acids long. V lost 3 bases, J lost 9 bases, and 9 bases stayed unmatched. CDR1 SNHLY and CDR2 FYNNEI come from the germline V gene.

This clonotype was counted at least ten times. The rearrangement links TRBV19 to TRBJ2-1; 7 bases are a match to TRBD1. The CDR3 loop spans 15 amino acids. Germline V lookup: CDR1 LNHDA, CDR2 SQIVND (reference sequence). V shed 1 base and J 13 bases; nucleotides not matched to a gene: 13. The CDR3 reads CASSIGRVSEGAQFF. DNA of the CDR3: TGTGCCAGTAGTATAGGACGAGTGAGCGAGGGGGCCCAGTTCTTC. Full variable domain (rest looked up from reference TRBV19 and TRBJ2-1): DGGITQSPKYLFRKEGQNVTLSCEQNLNHDAMYWYRQDPGQGLRLIYYSQIVNDFQKGDIAEGYSVSREKKESFPLTVTSAQKNPTAFYLCASSIGRVSEGAQFFGPGTRLTVL.

The chain links TRBV2 to TRBJ2-3; 14 bases align to TRBD2. V shed 6 bases, J shed 2 bases, and the junction held 4 bases outside the gene matches. Per the germline V gene, CDR1 is SNHLY and CDR2 is FYNNEI. This CDR3 contains 16 residues. The CDR3 nucleotides are TGTGCCAGCAGCGGACTAGCGGGGGGATCCACAGATACGCAGTATTTT. It codes for CASSGLAGGSTDTQYF.

This clonotype appeared many times. The chain couples TRBV20-1 to TRBJ1-2; possible D gene TRBD1, 6 bases. The CDR3 is made up of 16 amino acids. Trimming took off 6 bases at V and 1 base at J, with 21 bases between the two ends. The V gene's germline CDR1 is DFQATT and CDR2 SNEGSKA (reference sequence). The CDR3 DNA follows: TGCAGTGCCCTTACGTTGGGGGGCGTAAATAACTATGGCTACACCTTC. Its protein is CSALTLGGVNNYGYTF.

Comments on this clonotype: Mismatch with germline at one junction end may stem from a read error. V gene TRBV7-2 combines with J gene TRBJ2-7; tentative D call: TRBD1 (5 bases). The CDR3 contains 15 residues. Germline CDR1 reads SGHTA; CDR2 reads FQGNSA. The CDR3 region has the DNA TGCGCCAGCAGCTTAGGTGGGCAGGGCCTCCACGAGCAGTACTTC. It is translated as CASSLGGQGLHEQYF.

The chain uses TRBV2 and TRBJ2-7; either TRBD1 or TRBD2 may supply D (5 bases each). CDR3 length: 13 amino acids. Germline CDR1 is SNHLY and CDR2 is FYNNEI. Between the trimmed V and J ends, which lost 7 bases and 3 bases, there was a span of 13 bases. The CDR3 region has the DNA TGTGCCAGCAAGTGGGACCGTCACTACGAGCAGTACTTC. This translates into CASKWDRHYEQYF.

This clonotype was picked up one time. The chain has TRBV2 and TRBJ2-6; 8 bases fit TRBD1. Germline CDR1 SNHLY, CDR2 FYNNEI. Trimming cost V 1 base and J 4 bases; bases outside gene matches: 6. The CDR3 is 17 residues long. CDR3 sequence reads: CASSEVWGQAGANVLTF. For the CDR3, the DNA is TGTGCCAGCAGTGAAGTCTGGGGACAGGCGGGGGCCAACGTCCTGACTTTC. Drawing the rest from reference TRBV2 and TRBJ2-6, the complete variable domain is EPEVTQTPSHQVTQMGQEVILRCVPISNHLYFYWYRQILGQKVEFLVSFYNNEISEKSEIFDDQFSVERPDGSNFTLKIRSTKLEDSAMYFCASSEVWGQAGANVLTFGAGSRLTVL.

The V gene is TRBV20-1, the J gene TRBJ2-7, with 11 positions matching TRBD2. J was trimmed by 9 bases and V by 0 bases; bases with no gene match: 4. Germline V lookup: CDR1 DFQATT, CDR2 SNEGSKA (reference sequence). This CDR3 region has 13 residues. CDR3 DNA sequence: TGCAGTGCTAGAGATCTCGGGACTAGCGGGCAGTACTTC. The encoded protein is CSARDLGTSGQYF.

The table lists this clonotype with many counts. V usage is TRBV6-6 and J usage is TRBJ2-3; D ambiguous. Germline values: CDR1 MNHNY, CDR2 SVGAGI (reference sequence). V lost 5 bases to trimming and J lost 4 bases, with 13 bases between them. CDR3 size: 14 residues. CDR3 bases: TGTGCCAGCAGTGGACCTCTAAGCGCAGATACGCAGTATTTT. Its translation: CASSGPLSADTQYF.

There are many counts of this clonotype. V usage is TRBV19 and J usage is TRBJ2-4, with TRBD1 matching over 7 bases. From germline, CDR1 is LNHDA and CDR2 SQIVND (reference sequence). The CDR3 consists of 14 residues. The CDR3 coding sequence is TGTGCGAGCCGGGACAGCCTAGCCAAAAACATTCAGTACTTC. This codes for CASRDSLAKNIQYF.

In this sample, this clonotype turned up many times. The gene calls are TRBV4-1 and TRBJ2-5, with D perhaps matching TRBD2 (5 bases). V was shortened by 1 base and J by 4 bases, with 13 bases between the two germline ends. The CDR3 is 15 residues long. Germline V lookup: CDR1 MGHRA, CDR2 YSYEKL. The CDR3 nucleotides read TGCGCCAGCAGCCAAGTTTGGGGTGGAGGAGAGACCCAGTACTTC. It specifies CASSQVWGGGETQYF.

This clonotype appeared many times. The chain has TRBV6-2 or TRBV6-3 and TRBJ2-5; 11 bases map to TRBD2. This CDR3 has 16 residues. The germline V gene has CDR1 MNHEY and CDR2 SVGEGT. V was clipped by 4 bases and J by 2 bases; unmatched bases: 6. As DNA, the CDR3 is TGTGCCAGCAGTTCGTGGACTAGCGGGTCACAAGAGACCCAGTACTTC. It specifies CASSSWTSGSQETQYF.

Turning to this clonotype: This sequence may be a read error, since a much larger clone differs from it by one base. The chain links TRBV6-1 to TRBJ2-5; TRBD1 might be the D (6 bases). The germline CDR1 and CDR2 sequences are MNHNS and SASEGT. This CDR3 comprises 14 residues. CDR3 DNA: TGTGCCGGCAGTGACCAGGGGTTTTTGGAGACCCAGTACTTC. Translated, it gives CAGSDQGFLETQYF.

This clonotype was seen ten or more times. The V call is TRBV20-1, the J call TRBJ2-1; 11 nucleotides agree with TRBD2. Germline V gene sequence: CDR1 DFQATT, CDR2 SNEGSKA (reference sequence). The CDR3 loop spans 18 amino acids. The trim removed 0 bases at V and 1 base at J, leaving 8 bases unmatched. Written as DNA, the CDR3 is TGCAGTGCTAGAGATCGACTAGCGGGAAGAGGGTCCTACAATGAGCAGTTCTTC. Encoded protein: CSARDRLAGRGSYNEQFF.

This clonotype was found many times. This chain joins TRBV19 and TRBJ1-6, with TRBD1 identical over 8 bases. After removal of 3 bases from V and 8 bases from J, the junction contained 3 bases not matched to a gene. CDR1 is LNHDA and CDR2 is SQIVND in the germline V gene (reference sequence). The CDR3 length is 14 residues. The CDR3, as DNA: TGTGCCAGTAGTATGCAGGGGGCCTATTCACCCCTCCACTTT. This translates into CASSMQGAYSPLHF. Variable domain in full (rest from reference TRBV19 and TRBJ1-6): DGGITQSPKYLFRKEGQNVTLSCEQNLNHDAMYWYRQDPGQGLRLIYYSQIVNDFQKGDIAEGYSVSREKKESFPLTVTSAQKNPTAFYLCASSMQGAYSPLHFGNGTRLTVT.

On this clonotype: The germline gene is not matched at one end of the junction; a read error may be the cause. The rearrangement joins TRBV20-1 to TRBJ2-3; D is tentatively TRBD1 or TRBD2 (5 bases each). CDR3 size: 15 residues. The germline CDR1 and CDR2 sequences are DFQATT and SNEGSKA (reference sequence). In nucleotides, the CDR3 is TGCAGTGCTGCCCAACCAGGGACGGATAGAGATACGGAGTATTTT. Translation: CSAAQPGTDRDTEYF.

Details on this clonotype: Given a much more abundant clone one base away, this may be a read error. The chain joins TRBV3-1 to TRBJ2-2; D unclear. The CDR3 contains 13 residues. Germline V gene sequence: CDR1 LGHDT, CDR2 YNNKEL (reference sequence). CDR3 residues: CASGQGNFGELFF. DNA of the CDR3: TGTGCCAGCGGCCAAGGCAACTTCGGGGAGCTGTTTTTT.

This chain joins TRBV7-9 and TRBJ2-1, with 9 bases lining up with TRBD2. Germline V gene lookup returns CDR1 SEHNR and CDR2 FQNEAQ (reference sequence). CDR3 size: 14 residues. The junction had 5 bases not matched to a gene; V was cut back by 5 bases and J by 6 bases. This CDR3 is CASSGQREANEQFF. CDR3 nucleotide sequence: TGTGCCAGCAGCGGACAGCGGGAGGCCAATGAGCAGTTCTTC.

The rearrangement uses TRBV19 and TRBJ1-4, with TRBD1 identical over 7 bases. Trimming cost V 4 bases and J 8 bases; bases outside gene matches: 10. The CDR3 length is 15 residues. CDR1 LNHDA and CDR2 SQIVND come from the germline V gene (reference sequence). CDR3 bases: TGTGCCAGTAGTAGAGGTAGGGACAGTGGGGAAAAACTGTTTTTT. Translating it yields CASSRGRDSGEKLFF.

On this clonotype: One end of the junction is discordant with germline, which a read error may explain. This chain connects TRBV12-3 or TRBV12-4 to TRBJ2-1; D possibly matches TRBD1 or TRBD2 (5 bases each). This CDR3 is built from 12 residues. CDR3 bases: TGTGCCAACAGTTTCGAGGGGAATGAGCAGTTCTTC. This gives the protein CANSFEGNEQFF.

This clonotype was counted many times. The chain is built from TRBV5-4 and TRBJ1-4; 7 nucleotides agree with TRBD1. This CDR3 has 17 amino acids. In germline, CDR1 is SGHNT, CDR2 YYREEE (reference sequence). V lost 4 bases and J lost 0; bases outside the gene matches: 9. The CDR3 nucleotides are TGTGCCAGCAGCCCCGCCGGGACAGATGCAACTAATGAAAAACTGTTTTTT. Residues: CASSPAGTDATNEKLFF.

This clonotype was observed a few times. The CDR3 nucleotides are TGTGCCAGCAGTTACACCTACAGGGAGGAAGCTTTCTTT. It specifies CASSYTYREEAFF. The chain has TRBV6-2 or TRBV6-3 and TRBJ1-1; D possibly corresponds to TRBD1 (6 bases). The germline V and J ends were trimmed by 2 bases and 8 bases, with 12 bases remaining between them. The CDR3 consists of 13 residues. CDR1 and CDR2 from the germline V gene are MNHEY and SVGEGT.

This clonotype was picked up many times. This chain links TRBV20-1 with TRBJ2-5; TRBD2 matches at 8 bases. The germline gives CDR1 DFQATT, CDR2 SNEGSKA (reference sequence). The J segment lost 1 base and the V segment lost 4 bases, leaving 14 bases of the junction unmatched. CDR3 length equals 17 residues. CDR3 in DNA: TGCAGTGCTATTGGGACTAGGGCGGCCACAATCCAAGAGACCCAGTACTTC. Translation gives CSAIGTRAATIQETQYF.